Presented here are 31 T cell receptor beta chains from one specimen sequenced in a study of T cell repertoires in cytomegalovirus infection. TCRdb fed the reads into MiXCR, producing one record per CDR3 protein. The sample shows roughly 230,000 distinct CDR3 sequences, 9% to 15% of them seen only once. Input material: PBMCs. These receptors came from a human donor in good health (CMV status not recorded). Some clones in this sample may be carry-over from other donors' samples.

This clonotype appeared many times. This chain connects TRBV6-2 or TRBV6-3 to TRBJ1-5, with TRBD1 as a possible D gene (5 bases). The CDR3 loop spans 14 amino acids. With 6 bases removed from V and 7 bases from J, the gap between germline ends came to 16 bases. Looked up from germline, CDR1 is MNHEY and CDR2 is SVGEGT. CDR3 nucleotide sequence: TGTGCCAGCAGGGGGCCGGGCGCGGGGCAGCCCCAGCATTTT. It codes for CASRGPGAGQPQHF.

The J gene is TRBJ1-1, the V gene TRBV4-3, with no clear D. The CDR3 length is 15 residues. Trimming removed 0 bases from V and 5 bases from J, with 13 bases in between. Germline CDR1 and CDR2: LGHNA and YSLEER. The CDR3 loop reads CASSQDPGLSTEAFF. The CDR3 nucleotides read TGCGCCAGCAGCCAAGATCCGGGGTTGAGTACTGAAGCTTTCTTT.

This clonotype was recorded many times. This chain joins TRBV11-2 and TRBJ2-2; 7 bases line up with TRBD2. J gave up 6 bases and V 8 bases, and 9 bases lay outside the gene matches. This CDR3 is 14 amino acids long. Per the germline V gene, CDR1 is SGHAT and CDR2 is FQNNGV. The CDR3 DNA reads as TGTGCCAGCGACACTAGCGAAACCCCCGGGGAGCTGTTTTTT. Translated, it gives CASDTSETPGELFF.

Note on this clonotype: One end of the junction fails to match germline, which may point to a read error. J is TRBJ1-2 and V is TRBV28; D is possibly TRBD1 (6 bases). Germline-derived CDR1 and CDR2 are MDHEN and SYDVKM. The CDR3 covers 15 residues. This chain's CDR3 is CARRNPVGAGYGYTF. As DNA, the CDR3 is TGTGCCCGCAGAAACCCGGTGGGGGCGGGGTATGGCTACACCTTC.

The sample holds many counts of this clonotype. V is TRBV6-1 and J is TRBJ2-5, with a weak D call TRBD2 (5 bases). V shed 6 bases and J shed 3 bases, with 17 bases lying between them. This CDR3 has 15 residues. Per germline, CDR1 MNHNS and CDR2 SASEGT. CDR3: CASSLLAGAKETQYF. CDR3 sequence (DNA): TGTGCCAGCAGCCTCCTAGCAGGTGCGAAAGAGACCCAGTACTTC.

This clonotype was seen many times. The chain uses TRBV7-2 and TRBJ1-3; the D is unclear. Trimming took 0 bases from V and 2 from J, leaving 11 bases between them. CDR1 and CDR2 (germline): SGHTA, FQGNSA. The CDR3 sequence is 16 residues long. CDR3 protein: CASSLAGHNPGNTIYF. CDR3 coding DNA: TGTGCCAGCAGCTTAGCTGGTCATAACCCTGGAAACACCATATATTTT.

This clonotype has ten or more counts. This chain uses TRBV28 with TRBJ1-1; 8 nucleotides agree with TRBD1. J gave up 11 bases and V 2 bases, and 4 bases lay outside the gene matches. CDR3 length: 12 residues. The germline V gene encodes CDR1 MDHEN and CDR2 SYDVKM. The CDR3 bases are TGTGCCAGCAGTTTACGGACAGGGAGGGCTTTCTTT. It translates to CASSLRTGRAFF.

For this clonotype: With a much larger clone just one base away, this may be a read error. Because it lacks the conserved phenylalanine or tryptophan at the end, this CDR3 is likely a read error. This chain joins TRBV20-1 and TRBJ2-3; 14 bases line up with TRBD2. CDR1 and CDR2 from the germline V gene are DFQATT and SNEGSKA (reference sequence). The CDR3 contains 15 residues. The J segment lost 3 bases and the V segment lost 6 bases, leaving 5 bases of the junction unmatched. The CDR3 is CSAGLAGVWTDTQYL. DNA for the CDR3: TGCAGTGCGGGACTAGCGGGAGTTTGGACAGATACGCAGTATTTA.

The chain carries TRBV25-1 and TRBJ2-7, with D possibly being TRBD2 (7 bases). Looked up from germline, CDR1 is MGHDK and CDR2 is SYGVNS. CDR3 size: 16 residues. V lost 6 bases to trimming and J lost 7 bases, with 25 bases between them. The CDR3: CASSPQDRGGGGEQYF. CDR3 sequence (DNA): TGTGCCAGCAGCCCTCAGGACAGAGGGGGGGGAGGGGAGCAGTACTTC.

In its sample, this clonotype was seen many times. The chain couples TRBV19 to TRBJ1-5, with 7 bases identical to TRBD1. V lost 4 bases, J lost 3 bases, and 15 bases stayed unmatched. Germline CDR1 is LNHDA and CDR2 is SQIVND (reference sequence). This CDR3 has 18 amino acids. CDR3 residues: CASSREVPGQPFNQPQHF. The CDR3 DNA reads TGTGCCAGTAGTAGAGAAGTCCCGGGACAGCCTTTCAATCAGCCCCAGCATTTT.

The chain couples TRBV6-2 or TRBV6-3 to TRBJ2-1; D ambiguous. This CDR3 contains 15 residues. Trimming cost V 5 bases and J 6 bases, with 17 bases left between them. Germline CDR1 reads MNHEY; CDR2 reads SVGEGT. CDR3 loop: CASSTGPQTGNEQFF. The CDR3 DNA sequence: TGTGCCAGCAGTACTGGACCCCAAACGGGCAATGAGCAGTTCTTC.

This clonotype was observed many times. The genes are TRBV7-2 and TRBJ2-2, with D tentatively TRBD1 (5 bases). V was clipped by 0 bases and J by 5 bases, with 16 bases between them. Germline CDR1 and CDR2: SGHTA and FQGNSA. CDR3 length: 17 residues. The CDR3 DNA is TGTGCCAGCAGCTTAGCAGGGTCTGGGCAGGGTACCGGGGAGCTGTTTTTT. Residues: CASSLAGSGQGTGELFF.

The chain is built from TRBV28 and TRBJ1-5, with D tentatively TRBD1 (5 bases). The germline CDR1 and CDR2 sequences are MDHEN and SYDVKM. V lost 5 bases to trimming and J lost 5 bases, with 22 bases between them. CDR3 size: 17 residues. CDR3 nucleotide sequence: TGTGCCAGCAGTCTCCCCTCGGCCCAGGGCGGGGATCAGCCCCAGCATTTT. The encoded protein is CASSLPSAQGGDQPQHF.

This clonotype was seen ten or more times. Mismatch with germline at one junction end may stem from a read error. This chain uses TRBV28 with TRBJ2-7, with 7 nucleotides matching TRBD2. Germline CDR1 reads MDHEN; CDR2 reads SYDVKM. The CDR3 loop spans 12 amino acids. In nucleotides, the CDR3 is TGTGCCACCCAGTTGGGGGGGGGACTTATGGACTTC. Translated, it gives CATQLGGGLMDF.

This clonotype has just a few counts. The chain joins TRBV11-3 to TRBJ1-2; D might be TRBD1 (6 bases). The CDR3 extends over 17 amino acids. Germline values: CDR1 SGHNT, CDR2 YENEEA. The V and J ends lost 4 bases and 4 bases respectively, with 22 bases between them. The CDR3 loop is CASSSEGGAPRVYGYTF. The CDR3 nucleotides read TGTGCCAGCAGCTCCGAGGGGGGGGCGCCTCGGGTCTATGGCTACACCTTC.

The genes are TRBV27 and TRBJ2-2, with D maybe TRBD2 (5 bases). There are 16 residues in the CDR3. Germline V CDR1 and CDR2: MNHEY, SMNVEV (reference sequence). V was pared by 7 bases and J by 5 bases, with 20 bases between. The CDR3 coding sequence is TGTGCCAGCACCCCCGAAGTGGGAGCTTGGACCGGGGAGCTGTTTTTT. Encoded protein: CASTPEVGAWTGELFF.

There are many counts of this clonotype. The rearrangement links TRBV7-6 to TRBJ2-6; the D gene is possibly TRBD1 (6 bases). Germline V gene lookup returns CDR1 SGHVS and CDR2 FNYEAQ. This CDR3 comprises 16 residues. The V end was cut by 1 base, the J end by 1 base, with 8 bases between. Written as DNA, the CDR3 is TGTGCCAGCAGCTTAGGGGGGCGGTCTGGGGCCAACGTCCTGACTTTC. Protein product: CASSLGGRSGANVLTF.

This clonotype appeared many times. The chain couples TRBV7-2 to TRBJ1-2; D ambiguous. With 6 bases removed from V and 0 bases from J, the gap between germline ends came to 17 bases. CDR3 length equals 16 residues. Germline V gene sequence: CDR1 SGHTA, CDR2 FQGNSA. In DNA, the CDR3 is TGTGCCAGCAGTCCCGGAGGGCCCGGCTCTAACTATGGCTACACCTTC. It codes for CASSPGGPGSNYGYTF.

Turning to this clonotype: The junction departs from the called germline gene at one end, perhaps through a read error. This chain connects TRBV7-2 to TRBJ1-1; the D is unclear. Germline CDR1 is SGHTA and CDR2 is FQGNSA. The CDR3 covers 16 residues. CDR3 in DNA: TGTGCCAGCGGCTTAGTACCCCCCCCCATGAACACTGAAGCTTTCTTT. It specifies CASGLVPPPMNTEAFF.

This clonotype occurred many times. The chain uses TRBV7-2 and TRBJ2-3; D is uncertain. The germline CDR1 and CDR2 sequences are SGHTA and FQGNSA. Trimming cost V 1 base and J 6 bases, with 14 bases left between them. The CDR3 runs to 15 residues. The CDR3 sequence: CASSLVGPTRDTQYF. The CDR3 coding sequence is TGTGCCAGCAGCTTAGTAGGTCCTACGCGGGATACGCAGTATTTT.

This clonotype appeared many times. This chain connects TRBV7-8 to TRBJ1-2, with D tentatively TRBD1 (6 bases). The germline V gene encodes CDR1 SGHVS and CDR2 FQNEAQ. This CDR3 has 14 residues. Trimming pared 1 base from V and 7 bases from J, leaving 13 bases between. For the CDR3, the DNA is TGTGCCAGCAGCTTAGTTACAGGGTGGGGTGGCTACACCTTC. Its protein product is CASSLVTGWGGYTF.

This clonotype was counted many times. The DNA of the CDR3 is TGTGCCAGCAGTTCCCCTCCGGGTTCGCGGGGCTACACCTTC. Translated: CASSSPPGSRGYTF. The chain joins TRBV12-3 or TRBV12-4 to TRBJ1-2; D is unresolved. The ends were cut back, 4 bases at V and 8 bases at J, with 17 bases in the middle. This CDR3 contains 14 residues.

The table lists this clonotype with many counts. The genes are TRBV20-1 and TRBJ1-1; tentative D call: TRBD1 (6 bases). With 4 bases removed from V and 8 bases from J, the gap between germline ends came to 20 bases. CDR1 and CDR2 from the germline V gene are DFQATT and SNEGSKA (reference sequence). CDR3 length equals 14 residues. The CDR3, as DNA: TGCAGTGCTAAACAGGGTTCCGCCCTTTCGGAAGCTTTCTTT. Protein: CSAKQGSALSEAFF.

This clonotype was seen many times. The chain recombines TRBV6-5 with TRBJ2-3, with D unclear. The V and J ends lost 0 bases and 1 base respectively, with 5 bases between them. The CDR3 loop spans 14 amino acids. Germline V lookup: CDR1 MNHEY, CDR2 SVGAGI. In DNA form, the CDR3 reads TGTGCCAGCAGTTACTCGAGTGGCACAGATACGCAGTATTTT. This sequence encodes CASSYSSGTDTQYF.

The V and J genes are TRBV5-1 and TRBJ2-7; 11 bases are a match to TRBD1. V gave up 4 bases and J gave up 2 bases; unmatched junction bases: 11. The CDR3 has 17 residues. CDR1 is SGHRS and CDR2 is YFSETQ in the germline V gene. The CDR3 coding sequence is TGCGCCAGCAGCGGTGAGGGACAGGGGGTGATGACCTACGAGCAGTACTTC. It encodes CASSGEGQGVMTYEQYF.

This clonotype was detected many times. The V call is TRBV7-2, the J call TRBJ2-7, with 11 bases that match TRBD1. V gave up 5 bases and J gave up 4 bases; unmatched junction bases: 7. Germline V CDR1 and CDR2: SGHTA, FQGNSA. The CDR3 is 15 residues long. This CDR3 is CASSPQGQGAYEQYF. The CDR3 DNA reads TGTGCCAGCAGCCCGCAAGGACAGGGGGCTTACGAGCAGTACTTC.

This clonotype was seen more than once but under ten times. V and J are TRBV3-1 and TRBJ2-6; TRBD1 agrees at 7 bases. Trimming cost V 0 bases and J 4 bases; bases outside gene matches: 18. The CDR3 loop spans 21 amino acids. CDR1 and CDR2 (germline): LGHDT, YNNKEL (reference sequence). This chain's CDR3 is CASSQDLNLRQGGTGANVLTF. The CDR3 DNA reads as TGTGCCAGCAGCCAAGATTTAAACCTAAGACAGGGCGGTACCGGGGCCAACGTCCTGACTTTC.

In DNA form, the CDR3 reads TGCGCCAGCAGCCAAGTCGGGACAGGAGGTAATGAGCAGTTCTTC. Protein sequence: CASSQVGTGGNEQFF. This chain uses TRBV4-1 with TRBJ2-1; 8 nucleotides line up with TRBD1. In germline, CDR1 is MGHRA, CDR2 YSYEKL. This CDR3 has 15 residues. V shed 1 base and J 7 bases; nucleotides not matched to a gene: 6.

This clonotype was recorded many times. This chain connects TRBV7-2 to TRBJ2-6; D unresolved. The CDR3 has 18 amino acids. V gave up 1 base and J gave up 4 bases, with 17 bases separating them. The germline CDR1 and CDR2 sequences are SGHTA and FQGNSA. CDR3 bases: TGTGCCAGCAGCTTAGTTGGTCGGGTTGAATCCGGGGCCAACGTCCTGACTTTC. It yields the protein CASSLVGRVESGANVLTF.

This clonotype was recorded many times. The chain employs TRBV7-2 and TRBJ1-1; D remains unclear. This CDR3 comprises 13 residues. V was shortened by 4 bases and J by 3 bases, with 9 bases between the two germline ends. CDR1 and CDR2 from the germline V gene are SGHTA and FQGNSA. CDR3 nucleotides: TGTGCCAGCAGCTCCGGGCCCTACACTGAAGCTTTCTTT. Residues: CASSSGPYTEAFF.

This clonotype has only a few counts. V gene TRBV5-1 combines with J gene TRBJ2-2; weak D call: TRBD1 (5 bases). Trimming shortened V by 1 base and J by 7 bases, and 8 bases separated the two germline ends. This CDR3 has 13 amino acids. CDR1 is SGHRS, CDR2 YFSETQ, per germline. The CDR3 protein is CASSLWGIGELFF. The DNA of the CDR3 is TGCGCCAGCAGCTTGTGGGGCATCGGGGAGCTGTTTTTT. Drawing the rest from reference TRBV5-1 and TRBJ2-2, the complete variable domain is KAGVTQTPRYLIKTRGQQVTLSCSPISGHRSVSWYQQTPGQGLQFLFEYFSETQRNKGNFPGRFSGRQFSNSRSEMNVSTLELGDSALYLCASSLWGIGELFFGEGSRLTVL.